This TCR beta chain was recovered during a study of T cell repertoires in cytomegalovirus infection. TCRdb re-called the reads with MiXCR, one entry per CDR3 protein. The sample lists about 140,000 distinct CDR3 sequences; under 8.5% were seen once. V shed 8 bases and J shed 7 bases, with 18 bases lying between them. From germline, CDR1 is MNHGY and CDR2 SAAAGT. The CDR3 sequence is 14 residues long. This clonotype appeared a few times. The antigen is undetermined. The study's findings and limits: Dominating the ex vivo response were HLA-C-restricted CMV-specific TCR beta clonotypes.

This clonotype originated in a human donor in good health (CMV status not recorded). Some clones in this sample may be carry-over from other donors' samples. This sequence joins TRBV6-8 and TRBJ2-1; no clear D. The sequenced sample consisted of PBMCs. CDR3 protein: CASWAAPRWNEQFF. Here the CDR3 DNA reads TGTGCCAGCTGGGCGGCCCCAAGGTGGAATGAGCAGTTCTTC.